This TCR beta chain was observed in a study of OX40 agonist ivuxolimab in advanced cancers. This clone was counted a few times. Using immunoSEQ multiplex PCR, the repertoire was profiled, and TCRdb retains in-frame clones only, with some absent. The sample includes just over 60,000 clones, about nine tenths of them seen just once. CDR1 is SGHTS, CDR2 YDEGEE, per germline. The CDR3 totals 14 residues. Trimming cost V 1 base and J 6 bases, with 12 bases left between them. Sequenced material: CD4+ or CD8+ T cells sorted from blood, taken in a trial of the OX40 agonist ivuxolimab. The chain has TRBV5-8 and TRBJ2-3, with a weak D call TRBD2 (5 bases). The source is an adult with an advanced solid tumor such as melanoma, head and neck, liver or kidney cancer. The CDR3 coding sequence is TGTGCCAGCAGCTTGCGGGCAGGCGGGGATACGCAGTATTTT. Translated: CASSLRAGGDTQYF.